This T cell receptor beta chain appears in the sequencing data of a study of cytomegalovirus exposure and HLA in healthy donors. General study results and limits: The study listed approximately 170 cytomegalovirus-associated TCR beta chains. A later analysis linked some 18,000 TCR beta sequences to HLA alleles at 0.05 false discovery rate.

About this clone itself: Its cognate antigen is unknown.

Per germline, CDR1 SGHNT and CDR2 YYREEE (reference sequence). The CDR3 is 13 residues long. The V end was cut by 4 bases, the J end by 8 bases, with 12 bases between. Healthy bone marrow donors supplied every sample. Donors were nominally healthy when sampled, though unrecorded immune exposures were likely. A multiplex PCR was run with 60 Vbeta primers and 13 Jbeta primers. Sequencing used immunoSEQ multiplex PCR; TCRdb keeps in-frame clones, though not all of them. This specimen shows 96,000 or so clones; the ten leading clones hold around 3.4%. The sample comprised PBMCs. The clonotype originates from a woman aged 25 to 39 in good health and CMV-seronegative. The J gene is TRBJ1-4, the V gene TRBV5-4; maybe TRBD1 (6 bases). Here the CDR3 DNA reads TGTGCCAGCAGCGTAGGGGGAGGGGAAAAACTGTTTTTT. Protein: CASSVGGGEKLFF.